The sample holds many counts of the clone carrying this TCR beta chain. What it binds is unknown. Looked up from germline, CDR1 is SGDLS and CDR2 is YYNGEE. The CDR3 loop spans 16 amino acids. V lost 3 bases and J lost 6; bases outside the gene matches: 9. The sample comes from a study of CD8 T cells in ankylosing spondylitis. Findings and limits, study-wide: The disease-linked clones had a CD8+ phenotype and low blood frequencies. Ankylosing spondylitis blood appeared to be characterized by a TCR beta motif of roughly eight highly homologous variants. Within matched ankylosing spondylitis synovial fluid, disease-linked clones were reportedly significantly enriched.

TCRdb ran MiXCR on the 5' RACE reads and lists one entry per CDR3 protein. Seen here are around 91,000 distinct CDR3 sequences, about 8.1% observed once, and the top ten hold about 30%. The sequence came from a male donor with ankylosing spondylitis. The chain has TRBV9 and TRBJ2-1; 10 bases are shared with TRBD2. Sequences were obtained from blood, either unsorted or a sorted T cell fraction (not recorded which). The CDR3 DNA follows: TGTGCCAGCAGCGCAACCGGGACTAGCGCGACCAATGAGCAGTTCTTC. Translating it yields CASSATGTSATNEQFF.